What follows are 28 T cell receptor beta chains derived from one specimen sequenced in a study of cytomegalovirus exposure and HLA in healthy donors (dated 2017 in TCRdb). The method behind the library was the immunoSEQ multiplex PCR assay. TCRdb mirrors the immuneACCESS table, restricted to in-frame sequences. Some clones are absent from its copies; in checked studies, under half trace to an unresolved V gene, and the reason for the others is unknown. Present in this sample are nearly 110,000 clones, 88% of which were seen just once. The ten largest clones represent 1.8% of the sample. The specimen was PBMCs. The source is a woman aged 18-29 years in good health and CMV-seropositive.

This chain's CDR3 is CASSYRDRDGYTF. The CDR3 bases are TGTGCCAGCAGTTACAGGGATAGGGATGGCTACACCTTC. The gene calls are TRBV27 and TRBJ1-2, with D possibly being TRBD1 (6 bases). The CDR3 extends over 13 amino acids. V gave up 4 bases and J gave up 6 bases, with 12 bases separating them. Germline CDR1 MNHEY, CDR2 SMNVEV (reference sequence).

V gene TRBV7-8 combines with J gene TRBJ1-1; 12 nucleotides agree with TRBD1. CDR3 length equals 16 residues. With V trimmed by 1 base and J by 7 bases, 7 bases remained unmatched. CDR1 is SGHVS, CDR2 FQNEAQ, per germline. CDR3 DNA sequence: TGTGCCAGCAGCTTAGGGGGACAGGGGGCTTCCGTTGAAGCTTTCTTT. Translation: CASSLGGQGASVEAFF.

The chain links TRBV7-8 to TRBJ2-2; D is possibly TRBD2 (5 bases). There are 15 residues in the CDR3. Trimming took 7 bases from V and 4 from J, leaving 16 bases between them. Per germline, CDR1 SGHVS and CDR2 FQNEAQ. As DNA, the CDR3 is TGTGCCAGCACCAAGACGGTGGAGGCCACCGGGGAGCTGTTTTTT. Protein product: CASTKTVEATGELFF.

The chain recombines TRBV7-8 with TRBJ2-5; perhaps TRBD1 as D (6 bases). The CDR3 is 15 residues long. CDR1 is SGHVS, CDR2 FQNEAQ, per germline. With 1 base removed from V and 1 base from J, the gap between germline ends came to 10 bases. The CDR3 DNA sequence: TGTGCCAGCAGCTTAGTGACAGGCCGCCAAGAGACCCAGTACTTC. This codes for CASSLVTGRQETQYF.

This clone was observed a few times. The rearrangement uses TRBV28 and TRBJ1-2; 7 nucleotides match TRBD1. The CDR3 contains 13 residues. Germline loops: CDR1 MDHEN, CDR2 SYDVKM. V lost 6 bases and J lost 4; bases outside the gene matches: 5. The CDR3 DNA is TGTGCCAGCAGACCCGGGACAGTCTATGGCTACACCTTC. This codes for CASRPGTVYGYTF.

This CDR3 is CSVANTGGLYGYTF. The CDR3 coding sequence is TGCAGCGTAGCCAATACAGGGGGCCTGTATGGCTACACCTTC. The V gene is TRBV29-1, the J gene TRBJ1-2; 9 nucleotides line up with TRBD1. V dropped 6 bases and J dropped 5; count of bases not matched to a gene: 10. Germline assignment: CDR1 SQVTM and CDR2 ANQGSEA. The CDR3 runs 14 residues.

The chain uses TRBV7-3 and TRBJ1-5, with D possibly TRBD1 on 6 matching bases. From germline, CDR1 is SGHTA and CDR2 FQGTGA. The CDR3 spans 16 residues. Trimming took 2 bases from V and 1 from J, leaving 12 bases between them. The CDR3 DNA sequence: TGTGCCAGCAGCTTAGGAGGACAGAGGAGCAATCAGCCCCAGCATTTT. Translation: CASSLGGQRSNQPQHF.

The chain carries TRBV28 and TRBJ2-1, with D perhaps TRBD1 (5 bases). The germline CDR1 and CDR2 sequences are MDHEN and SYDVKM. V was shortened by 1 base and J by 9 bases, with 16 bases between the two germline ends. The CDR3 spans 15 residues. CDR3 sequence reads: CASSLSLLQVREQFF. The DNA for the CDR3 is TGTGCCAGCAGTTTATCCTTGCTACAGGTGCGTGAGCAGTTCTTC.

The chain joins TRBV27 to TRBJ1-6; 10 bases fit TRBD1. The CDR3 runs 16 residues. J was trimmed by 8 bases and V by 5 bases; bases with no gene match: 9. Germline V CDR1 and CDR2: MNHEY, SMNVEV (reference sequence). For the CDR3, the DNA is TGTGCCAGCAGTCCCTATGGACAGGGGGGAGATTCACCCCTCCACTTT. Residues: CASSPYGQGGDSPLHF.

The chain combines TRBV7-9 with TRBJ1-2; 9 positions agree with TRBD1. Germline V CDR1 and CDR2: SEHNR, FQNEAQ (reference sequence). V dropped 3 bases and J dropped 4; count of bases not matched to a gene: 3. This CDR3 spans 14 amino acids. The CDR3 is CASSFTQGAYGYTF. In DNA form, the CDR3 reads TGTGCCAGCAGCTTCACACAGGGGGCCTATGGCTACACCTTC.

This clone occurred once. The rearrangement uses TRBV28 and TRBJ2-7, with 9 bases aligning to TRBD1. The CDR3 is 16 amino acids. CDR1 MDHEN and CDR2 SYDVKM come from the germline V gene. V lost 1 base, J lost 3 bases, and 7 bases stayed unmatched. In nucleotides, the CDR3 is TGTGCCAGCAGTTTATCCCCGGACAGGGGCCTCTACGAGCAGTACGTC. Translation gives CASSLSPDRGLYEQYV.

The V and J genes are TRBV30 and TRBJ2-5, with D possibly matching TRBD2 (5 bases). The CDR3 contains 15 residues. The germline CDR1 and CDR2 sequences are GTSNPN and SVGIG (reference sequence). Trimming cost V 6 bases and J 3 bases, with 20 bases left between them. CDR3 sequence (DNA): TGTGCCTGCCCGTATGGAACGGGGTTGGAAGAGACCCAGTACTTC. It yields the protein CACPYGTGLEETQYF.

In its sample, this clone was seen once. The chain couples TRBV13 to TRBJ1-1; D ambiguous. The V end lost 7 bases, the J end lost 6 bases, and 15 bases lay between the germline ends. The CDR3 loop spans 13 amino acids. Per germline, CDR1 PRHDT and CDR2 FYEKMQ (reference sequence). CDR3 in amino acids: CASTLWSNPEAFF. In nucleotides, the CDR3 is TGTGCCAGCACCCTATGGAGTAACCCTGAAGCTTTCTTT.

The rearrangement joins TRBV18 to TRBJ2-5; possible D gene TRBD1, 5 bases. V shed 4 bases and J shed 1 base, with 10 bases lying between them. The germline V gene has CDR1 KGHSH and CDR2 LQKENI. This CDR3 is 14 amino acids long. This CDR3 reads CASSRMQGQETQYF. The DNA of the CDR3 is TGTGCCAGCTCACGGATGCAGGGCCAAGAGACCCAGTACTTC.

The rearrangement uses TRBV2 and TRBJ2-5; possible D gene TRBD2, 6 bases. Trimming left V 6 bases short and J 5 bases short, with 13 bases between. The CDR3 is 13 residues long. Per the germline V gene, CDR1 is SNHLY and CDR2 is FYNNEI. CDR3 amino acids: CASRMGGSETQYF. The CDR3 DNA sequence: TGTGCCAGCAGGATGGGGGGTTCGGAGACCCAGTACTTC.

The chain employs TRBV28 and TRBJ2-7, with 9 positions matching TRBD1. The germline gives CDR1 MDHEN, CDR2 SYDVKM. V gave up 1 base and J gave up 4 bases; unmatched junction bases: 2. CDR3 length equals 14 residues. CDR3 DNA: TGTGCCAGCAGTTTATTACAGGGGGCGTACGAGCAGTACTTC. The encoded protein is CASSLLQGAYEQYF.

The chain links TRBV9 to TRBJ2-1; D call uncertain. Trimming cost V 3 bases and J 7 bases, with 14 bases left between them. The CDR3 consists of 14 residues. Germline V gives CDR1 SGDLS, CDR2 YYNGEE. As DNA, the CDR3 is TGTGCCAGCAGCGACATAGCTCGGAGAAATGAGCAGTTCTTC. This translates into CASSDIARRNEQFF.

The chain employs TRBV27 and TRBJ2-5; TRBD2 agrees at 7 bases. Germline V lookup: CDR1 MNHEY, CDR2 SMNVEV (reference sequence). The CDR3 is 14 residues long. V lost 0 bases, J lost 5 bases, and 3 bases stayed unmatched. This CDR3 reads CASSLSMGGETQYF. CDR3 nucleotide sequence: TGTGCCAGCAGTTTATCGATGGGGGGGGAGACCCAGTACTTC.

The chain uses TRBV7-2 and TRBJ1-1; weak D call: TRBD1 (5 bases). The CDR3 has 14 residues. Germline V gene data show CDR1 as SGHTA and CDR2 as FQGNSA. Trimming took off 4 bases at V and 4 bases at J, with 13 bases between the two ends. CDR3 coding DNA: TGTGCCAGCAGCTCCCAGGGAATTGGCACTGAAGCTTTCTTT. It translates to CASSSQGIGTEAFF.

The genes are TRBV27 and TRBJ1-6; no clear D. Between the trimmed V and J ends, which lost 3 bases and 7 bases, there was a span of 4 bases. From germline, CDR1 is MNHEY and CDR2 SMNVEV (reference sequence). The CDR3 is made up of 12 amino acids. The CDR3 sequence is CASSFPNSPLHF. Written as DNA, the CDR3 is TGTGCCAGCAGTTTCCCAAATTCACCCCTCCACTTT.

The CDR3 sequence: CASSFGGIAGGYEQYF. DNA for the CDR3: TGTGCCAGCAGCTTTGGGGGAATAGCGGGGGGCTACGAGCAGTACTTC. The chain links TRBV7-8 to TRBJ2-7; the match to TRBD2 covers 10 bases. The CDR3 is made up of 16 amino acids. With 3 bases clipped from V and 3 bases from J, the junction kept 8 bases outside the gene matches. The germline gives CDR1 SGHVS, CDR2 FQNEAQ.

The chain couples TRBV9 to TRBJ1-4; TRBD1 aligns across 7 bases. J was trimmed by 0 bases and V by 4 bases; bases with no gene match: 6. The CDR3 contains 16 residues. Germline V gene sequence: CDR1 SGDLS, CDR2 YYNGEE. The CDR3 loop reads CASSTTGIATNEKLFF. DNA of the CDR3: TGTGCCAGCAGCACGACAGGGATCGCAACTAATGAAAAACTGTTTTTT.

V usage is TRBV27 and J usage is TRBJ2-3; D perhaps matches TRBD2 (5 bases). The ends were cut back, 7 bases at V and 2 bases at J, with 19 bases in the middle. The CDR3 covers 16 residues. From germline, CDR1 is MNHEY and CDR2 SMNVEV (reference sequence). In DNA, the CDR3 is TGTGCCAGCAAGACTGGGAGTGTCCGGGTCACAGATACGCAGTATTTT. Amino acid sequence: CASKTGSVRVTDTQYF.

V gene TRBV7-2 combines with J gene TRBJ2-3, with TRBD2 matching 8 bases. Trimming at V came to 3 bases and at J to 5 bases, leaving 4 bases not matched to a gene. CDR1 is SGHTA, CDR2 FQGNSA, per germline. There are 14 residues in the CDR3. The CDR3, as DNA: TGTGCCAGCAGCTTCGGACTAGCCCAAGATACGCAGTATTTT. It encodes CASSFGLAQDTQYF.

The V gene is TRBV14, the J gene TRBJ1-1; unclear D gene. The CDR3 has 13 amino acids. The V end lost 8 bases, the J end lost 5 bases, and 15 bases lay between the germline ends. Germline values: CDR1 SGHDN, CDR2 FVKESK. CDR3 in DNA: TGTGCCAGCGCGATCTCGCGGGGAACTGAAGCTTTCTTT. Translation gives CASAISRGTEAFF.

The chain links TRBV4-2 to TRBJ1-6; D gene unclear. Trimming shortened V by 4 bases and J by 0 bases, and 13 bases separated the two germline ends. The CDR3 runs to 17 residues. The germline gives CDR1 LGHNA, CDR2 YNFKEQ. CDR3 bases: TGTGCCAGCAGCCGAGGAATAGCGAGCTCCTATAATTCACCCCTCCACTTT. Amino acids: CASSRGIASSYNSPLHF.

This clone was seen only once. The chain has TRBV28 and TRBJ2-2, with TRBD1 matching over 7 bases. The CDR3 length is 16 residues. V lost 2 bases, J lost 6 bases, and 9 bases stayed unmatched. Germline lookup yields CDR1 MDHEN and CDR2 SYDVKM. Written as DNA, the CDR3 is TGTGCCAGCAGTTTAGGGCTGGGACAGTCCGCCGGGGAGCTGTTTTTT. Translating it yields CASSLGLGQSAGELFF.

The chain combines TRBV7-9 with TRBJ1-4; a possible D gene is TRBD1 (6 bases). CDR3 length equals 17 residues. Between the trimmed V and J ends, which lost 0 bases and 0 bases, there was a span of 11 bases. CDR1 is SEHNR and CDR2 is FQNEAQ in the germline V gene (reference sequence). The DNA of the CDR3 is TGTGCCAGCAGCTTAGCGGGGGACACCACAACTAATGAAAAACTGTTTTTT. This translates into CASSLAGDTTTNEKLFF. Combining the CDR3 with reference TRBV7-9 and TRBJ1-4 gives the whole variable domain DTGVSQNPRHKITKRGQNVTFRCDPISEHNRLYWYRQTLGQGPEFLTYFQNEAQLEKSRLLSDRFSAERPKGSFSTLEIQRTEQGDSAMYLCASSLAGDTTTNEKLFFGSGTQLSVL.